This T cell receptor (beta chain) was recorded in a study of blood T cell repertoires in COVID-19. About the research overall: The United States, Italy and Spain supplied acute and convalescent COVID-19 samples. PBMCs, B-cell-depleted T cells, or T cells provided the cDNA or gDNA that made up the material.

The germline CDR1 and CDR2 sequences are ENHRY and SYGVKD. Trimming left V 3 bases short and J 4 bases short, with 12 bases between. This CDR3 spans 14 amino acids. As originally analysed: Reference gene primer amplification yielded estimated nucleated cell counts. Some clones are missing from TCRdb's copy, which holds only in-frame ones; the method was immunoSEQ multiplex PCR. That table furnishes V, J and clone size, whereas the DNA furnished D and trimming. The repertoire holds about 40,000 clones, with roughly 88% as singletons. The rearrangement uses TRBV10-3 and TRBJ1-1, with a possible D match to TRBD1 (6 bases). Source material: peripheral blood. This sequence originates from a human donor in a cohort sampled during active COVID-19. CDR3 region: CAISDSGQSTEAFF. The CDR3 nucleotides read TGTGCCATCAGTGACTCGGGACAATCCACTGAAGCTTTCTTT.